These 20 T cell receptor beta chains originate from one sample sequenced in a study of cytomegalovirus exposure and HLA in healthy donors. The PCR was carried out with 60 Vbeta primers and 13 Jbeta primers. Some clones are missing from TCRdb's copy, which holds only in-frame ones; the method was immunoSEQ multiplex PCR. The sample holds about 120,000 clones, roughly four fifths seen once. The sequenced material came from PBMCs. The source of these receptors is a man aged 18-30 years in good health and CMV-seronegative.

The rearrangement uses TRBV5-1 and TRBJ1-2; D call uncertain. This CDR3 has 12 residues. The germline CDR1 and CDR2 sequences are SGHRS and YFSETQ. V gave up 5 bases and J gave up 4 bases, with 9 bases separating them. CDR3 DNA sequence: TGCGCCAGCAGTTCAGACATCTATGGCTACACCTTC. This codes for CASSSDIYGYTF.

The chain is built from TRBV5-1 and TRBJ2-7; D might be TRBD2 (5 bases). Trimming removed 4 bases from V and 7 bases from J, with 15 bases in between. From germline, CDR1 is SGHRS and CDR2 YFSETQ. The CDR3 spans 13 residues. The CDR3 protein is CASSSRGPGEQYF. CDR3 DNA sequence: TGCGCCAGCAGCAGTCGGGGTCCCGGGGAGCAGTACTTC.

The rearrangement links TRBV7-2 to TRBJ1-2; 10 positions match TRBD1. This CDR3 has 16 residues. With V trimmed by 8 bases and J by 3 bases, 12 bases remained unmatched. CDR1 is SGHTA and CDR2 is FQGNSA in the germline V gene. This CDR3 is CASHRDRGLFHYGYTF. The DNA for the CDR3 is TGTGCCAGCCACCGGGACAGGGGCCTCTTTCACTATGGCTACACCTTC.

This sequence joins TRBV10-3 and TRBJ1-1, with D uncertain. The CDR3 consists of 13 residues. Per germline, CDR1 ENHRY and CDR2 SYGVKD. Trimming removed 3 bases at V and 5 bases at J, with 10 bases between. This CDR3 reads CAISEPGRTEAFF. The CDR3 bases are TGTGCCATCAGTGAACCGGGTAGAACTGAAGCTTTCTTT.

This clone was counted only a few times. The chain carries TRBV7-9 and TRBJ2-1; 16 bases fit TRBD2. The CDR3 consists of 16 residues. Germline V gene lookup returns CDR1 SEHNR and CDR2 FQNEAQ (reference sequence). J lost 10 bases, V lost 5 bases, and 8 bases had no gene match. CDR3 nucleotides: TGTGCCAGCAGCCTGGGACTAGCGGGGGGGCAGGGAGAGCAGTTCTTC. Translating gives CASSLGLAGGQGEQFF.

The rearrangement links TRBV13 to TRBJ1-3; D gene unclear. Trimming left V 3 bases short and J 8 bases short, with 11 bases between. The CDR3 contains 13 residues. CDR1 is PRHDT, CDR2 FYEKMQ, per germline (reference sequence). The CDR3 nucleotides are TGTGCCAGCAGCTTGACCCCAGCGGACACCATATATTTT. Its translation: CASSLTPADTIYF.

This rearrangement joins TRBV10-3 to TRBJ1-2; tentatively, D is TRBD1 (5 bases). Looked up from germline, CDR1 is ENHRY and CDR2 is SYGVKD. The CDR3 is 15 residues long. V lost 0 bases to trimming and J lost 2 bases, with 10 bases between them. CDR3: CAISESGRTNYGYTF. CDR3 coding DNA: TGTGCCATCAGTGAGTCGGGCAGGACAAACTATGGCTACACCTTC.

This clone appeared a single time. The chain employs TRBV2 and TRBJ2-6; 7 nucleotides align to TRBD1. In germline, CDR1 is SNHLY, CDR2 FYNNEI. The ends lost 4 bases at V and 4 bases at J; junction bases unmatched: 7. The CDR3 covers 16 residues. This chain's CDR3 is CASSAHNRGGANVLTF. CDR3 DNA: TGTGCCAGCAGTGCCCACAACAGGGGAGGGGCCAACGTCCTGACTTTC.

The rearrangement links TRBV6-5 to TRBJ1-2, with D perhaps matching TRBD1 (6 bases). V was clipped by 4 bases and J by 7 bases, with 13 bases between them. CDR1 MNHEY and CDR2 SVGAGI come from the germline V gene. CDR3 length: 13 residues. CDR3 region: CASSSDSLGGYTF. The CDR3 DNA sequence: TGTGCCAGCAGTTCGGACAGTCTGGGTGGCTACACCTTC.

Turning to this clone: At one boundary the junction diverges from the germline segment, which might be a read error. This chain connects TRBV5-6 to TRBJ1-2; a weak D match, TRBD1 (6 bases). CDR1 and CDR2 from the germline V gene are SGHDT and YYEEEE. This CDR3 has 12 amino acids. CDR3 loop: CASSLVQGGRVF. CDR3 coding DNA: TGTGCCAGCAGCTTGGTACAGGGCGGCAGGGTCTTC.

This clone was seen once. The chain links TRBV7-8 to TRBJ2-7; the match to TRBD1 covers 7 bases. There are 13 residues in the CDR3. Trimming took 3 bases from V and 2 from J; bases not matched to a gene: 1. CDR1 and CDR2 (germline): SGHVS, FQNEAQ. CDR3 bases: TGTGCCAGCAGCTTTACAGGGGCCTACGAGCAGTACTTC. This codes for CASSFTGAYEQYF.

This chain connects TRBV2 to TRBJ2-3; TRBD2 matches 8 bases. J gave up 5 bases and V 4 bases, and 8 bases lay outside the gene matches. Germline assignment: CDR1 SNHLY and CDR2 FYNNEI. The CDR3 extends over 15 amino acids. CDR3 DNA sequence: TGTGCCAGCAGTGTATTGGCGGGGGGCGGAGATACGCAGTATTTT. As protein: CASSVLAGGGDTQYF.

CDR3 in amino acids: CASSLRGPEAFF. In DNA, the CDR3 is TGTGCCAGCAGCTTAAGGGGGCCTGAAGCTTTCTTT. The J gene is TRBJ1-1, the V gene TRBV5-4; 7 nucleotides line up with TRBD1. Germline V CDR1 and CDR2: SGHNT, YYREEE (reference sequence). Trimming took 2 bases from V and 6 from J; bases not matched to a gene: 1. This CDR3 is 12 amino acids long.

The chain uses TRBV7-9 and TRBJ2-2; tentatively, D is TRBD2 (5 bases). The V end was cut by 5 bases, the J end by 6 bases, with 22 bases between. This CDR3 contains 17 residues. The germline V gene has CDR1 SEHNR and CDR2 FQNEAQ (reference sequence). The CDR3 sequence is CASSPPQRPGGSGELFF. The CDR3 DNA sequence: TGTGCCAGCAGCCCCCCACAGCGGCCGGGCGGGTCCGGGGAGCTGTTTTTT.

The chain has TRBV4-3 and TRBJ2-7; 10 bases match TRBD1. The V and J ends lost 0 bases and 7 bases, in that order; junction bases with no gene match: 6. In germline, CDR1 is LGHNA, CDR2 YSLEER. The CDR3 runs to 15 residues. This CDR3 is CASSQDSGQGREQYF. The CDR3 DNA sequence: TGCGCCAGCAGCCAAGACTCGGGACAGGGGAGAGAGCAGTACTTC.

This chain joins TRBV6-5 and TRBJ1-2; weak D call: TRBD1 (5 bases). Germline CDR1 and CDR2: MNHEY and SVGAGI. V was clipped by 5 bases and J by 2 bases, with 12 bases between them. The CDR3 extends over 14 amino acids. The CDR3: CASSARGENYGYTF. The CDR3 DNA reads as TGTGCCAGCAGTGCTCGGGGGGAAAACTATGGCTACACCTTC.

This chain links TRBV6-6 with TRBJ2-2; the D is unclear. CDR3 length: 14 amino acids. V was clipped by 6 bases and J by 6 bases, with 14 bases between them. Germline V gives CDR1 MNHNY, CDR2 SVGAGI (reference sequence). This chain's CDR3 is CASSPYPRAGELFF. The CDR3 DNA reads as TGTGCCAGCAGCCCCTACCCTCGGGCCGGGGAGCTGTTTTTT.

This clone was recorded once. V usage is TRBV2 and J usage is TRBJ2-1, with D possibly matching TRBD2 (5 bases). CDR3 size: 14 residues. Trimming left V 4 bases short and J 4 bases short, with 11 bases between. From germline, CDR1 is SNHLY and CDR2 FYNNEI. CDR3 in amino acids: CASSVQLGYNEQFF. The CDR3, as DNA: TGTGCCAGCAGTGTACAACTAGGATACAATGAGCAGTTCTTC.

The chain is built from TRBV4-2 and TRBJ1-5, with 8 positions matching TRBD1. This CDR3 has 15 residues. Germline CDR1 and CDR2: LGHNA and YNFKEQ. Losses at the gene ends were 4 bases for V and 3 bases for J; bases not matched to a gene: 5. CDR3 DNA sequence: TGTGCCAGCAGCCGCACGACAGGGGACAATCAGCCCCAGCATTTT. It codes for CASSRTTGDNQPQHF.

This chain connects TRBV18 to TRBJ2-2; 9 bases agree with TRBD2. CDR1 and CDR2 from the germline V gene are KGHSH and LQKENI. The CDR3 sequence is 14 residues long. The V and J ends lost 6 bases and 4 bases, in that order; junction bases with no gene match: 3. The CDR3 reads CASSELAGTGELFF. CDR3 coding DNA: TGTGCCAGCTCTGAACTAGCGGGCACCGGGGAGCTGTTTTTT.